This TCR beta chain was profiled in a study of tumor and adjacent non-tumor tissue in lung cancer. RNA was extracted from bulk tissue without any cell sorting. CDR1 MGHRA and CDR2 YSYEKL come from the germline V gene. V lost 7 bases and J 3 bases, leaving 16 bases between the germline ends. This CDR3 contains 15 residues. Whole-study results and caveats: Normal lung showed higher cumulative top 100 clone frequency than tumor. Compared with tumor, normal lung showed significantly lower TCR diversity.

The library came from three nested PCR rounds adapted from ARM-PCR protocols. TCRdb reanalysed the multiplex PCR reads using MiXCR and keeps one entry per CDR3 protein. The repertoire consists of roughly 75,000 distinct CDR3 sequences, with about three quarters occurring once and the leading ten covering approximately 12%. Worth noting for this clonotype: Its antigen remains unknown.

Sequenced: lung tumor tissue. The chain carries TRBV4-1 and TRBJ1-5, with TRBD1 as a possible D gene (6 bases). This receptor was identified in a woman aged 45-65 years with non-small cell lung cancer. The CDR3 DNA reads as TGCGCCAGCAACCAGGGACAAGGCTTCAATCAGCCCCAGCATTTT. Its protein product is CASNQGQGFNQPQHF.